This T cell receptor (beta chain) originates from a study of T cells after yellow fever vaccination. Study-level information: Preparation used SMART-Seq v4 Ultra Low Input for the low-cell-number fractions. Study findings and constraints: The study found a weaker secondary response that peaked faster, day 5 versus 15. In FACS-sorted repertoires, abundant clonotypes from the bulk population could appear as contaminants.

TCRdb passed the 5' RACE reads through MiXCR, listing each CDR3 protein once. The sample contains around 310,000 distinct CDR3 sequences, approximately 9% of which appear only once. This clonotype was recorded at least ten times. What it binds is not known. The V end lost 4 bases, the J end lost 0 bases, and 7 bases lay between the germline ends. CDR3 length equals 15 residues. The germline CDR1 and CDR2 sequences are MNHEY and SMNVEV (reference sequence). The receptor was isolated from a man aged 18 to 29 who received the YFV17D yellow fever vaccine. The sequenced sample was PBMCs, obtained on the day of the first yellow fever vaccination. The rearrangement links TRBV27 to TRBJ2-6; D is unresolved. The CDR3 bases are TGTGCCAGCAGTTCGCACGTCTCTGGGGCCAACGTCCTGACTTTC. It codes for CASSSHVSGANVLTF.